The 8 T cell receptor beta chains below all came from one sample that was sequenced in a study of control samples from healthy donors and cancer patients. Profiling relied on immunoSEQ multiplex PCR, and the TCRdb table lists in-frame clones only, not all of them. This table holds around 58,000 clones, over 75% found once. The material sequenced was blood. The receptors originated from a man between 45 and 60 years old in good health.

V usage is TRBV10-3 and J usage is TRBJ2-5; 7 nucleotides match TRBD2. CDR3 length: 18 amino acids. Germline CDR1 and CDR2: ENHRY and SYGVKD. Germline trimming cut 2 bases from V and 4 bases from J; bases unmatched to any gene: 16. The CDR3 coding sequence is TGTGCCATCAGTGAGCCCTATGAACCTGGACTAGAAGGAGAGACCCAGTACTTC. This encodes CAISEPYEPGLEGETQYF.

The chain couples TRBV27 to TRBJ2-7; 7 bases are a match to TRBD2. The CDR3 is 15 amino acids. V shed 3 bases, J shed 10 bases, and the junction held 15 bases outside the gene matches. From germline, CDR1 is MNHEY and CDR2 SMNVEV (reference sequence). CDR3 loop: CASSFLVAGVSAQYF. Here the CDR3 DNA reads TGTGCCAGCAGTTTCCTAGTTGCGGGAGTGTCGGCCCAGTACTTC.

This chain's CDR3 is CASSPGWGTEAFF. Here the CDR3 DNA reads TGTGCCAGCAGCCCAGGTTGGGGCACTGAAGCTTTCTTT. This chain links TRBV3-1 (or the pseudogene TRBV3-2) with TRBJ1-1; D gene unclear. The V gene's germline CDR1 is LGHDT and CDR2 YNNKEL (reference sequence). The CDR3 is 13 amino acids. V was trimmed by 4 bases and J by 4 bases, leaving 10 bases between them.

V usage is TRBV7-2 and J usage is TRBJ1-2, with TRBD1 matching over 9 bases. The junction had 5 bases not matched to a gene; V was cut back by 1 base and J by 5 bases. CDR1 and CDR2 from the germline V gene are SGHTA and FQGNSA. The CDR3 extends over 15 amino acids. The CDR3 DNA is TGTGCCAGCAGCTTAGGGACAGGGGTTATTTATGGCTACACCTTC. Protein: CASSLGTGVIYGYTF. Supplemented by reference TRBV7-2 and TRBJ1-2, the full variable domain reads GAGVSQSPSNKVTEKGKDVELRCDPISGHTALYWYRQSLGQGLEFLIYFQGNSAPDKSGLPSDRFSAERTGGSVSTLTIQRTQQEDSAVYLCASSLGTGVIYGYTFGSGTRLTVV.

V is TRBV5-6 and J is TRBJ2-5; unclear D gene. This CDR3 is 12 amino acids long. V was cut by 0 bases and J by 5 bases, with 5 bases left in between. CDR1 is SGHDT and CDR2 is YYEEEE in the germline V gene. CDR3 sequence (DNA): TGTGCCAGCAGCTTGGGCCGCGAGACCCAGTACTTC. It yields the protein CASSLGRETQYF.

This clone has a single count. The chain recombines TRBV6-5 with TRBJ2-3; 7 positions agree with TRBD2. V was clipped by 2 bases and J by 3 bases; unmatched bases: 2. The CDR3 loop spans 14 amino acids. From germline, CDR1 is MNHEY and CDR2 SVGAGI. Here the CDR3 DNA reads TGTGCCAGCAGTTACGCGGGAGTGACAGATACGCAGTATTTT. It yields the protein CASSYAGVTDTQYF.

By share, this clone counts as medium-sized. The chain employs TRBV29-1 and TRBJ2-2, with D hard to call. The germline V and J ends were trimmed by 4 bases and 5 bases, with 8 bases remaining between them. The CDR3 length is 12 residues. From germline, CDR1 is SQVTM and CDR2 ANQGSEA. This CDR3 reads CSVGRQTGELFF. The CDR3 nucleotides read TGCAGCGTTGGAAGGCAAACCGGGGAGCTGTTTTTT.

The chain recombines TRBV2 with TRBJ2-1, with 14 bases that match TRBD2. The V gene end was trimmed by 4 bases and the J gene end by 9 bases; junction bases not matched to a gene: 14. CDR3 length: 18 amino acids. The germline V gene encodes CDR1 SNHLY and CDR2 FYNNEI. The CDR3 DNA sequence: TGTGCCAGCAGTGCCAATAGGGGGACTAGCGGGAGCAGCGGTGAGCAGTTCTTC. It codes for CASSANRGTSGSSGEQFF.